This record concerns one T cell receptor (beta chain) sequence. Its specificity is unknown. The CDR3 extends over 17 amino acids. Germline assignment: CDR1 MDHEN and CDR2 SYDVKM. V dropped 6 bases and J dropped 6; count of bases not matched to a gene: 15. PCR amplification relied on 60 Vbeta primers (plus 13 Jbeta primers). Repertoires were generated with immunoSEQ multiplex PCR, while TCRdb's copy carries only in-frame clones and drops some. The data hold some 120,000 clones, with 73% observed a single time. The sample is drawn from a study of cytomegalovirus exposure and HLA in healthy donors. Study-wide points: Association with HLA alleles at 0.05 false discovery rate was found for around 17,000 TCR beta sequences in a later analysis. Most subjects' HLA-A and HLA-B alleles were reportedly predicted from TCR beta sequences. Cytomegalovirus status was reportedly diagnosed by the classifier with high sensitivity and specificity. Many donors carried some public TCRs, although rarity characterized most TCR sequences.

This TCR came from a woman aged 40 to 50 in good health and CMV-seropositive. Sequencing was carried out using PBMCs. The rearrangement links TRBV28 to TRBJ1-2; 11 bases map to TRBD1. The CDR3 sequence: CASSQIRRGQGVNGYTF. The CDR3 DNA reads as TGTGCCAGCAGCCAAATTAGACGGGGACAGGGGGTAAATGGCTACACCTTC.